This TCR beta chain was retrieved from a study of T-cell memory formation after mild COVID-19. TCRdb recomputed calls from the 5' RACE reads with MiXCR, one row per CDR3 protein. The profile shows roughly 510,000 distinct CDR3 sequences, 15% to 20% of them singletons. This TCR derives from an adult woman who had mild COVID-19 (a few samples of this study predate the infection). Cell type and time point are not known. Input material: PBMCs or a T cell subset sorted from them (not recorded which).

The CDR3: CAISEQDQPQHF. In nucleotides, the CDR3 is TGTGCCATCAGTGAGCAGGATCAGCCCCAGCATTTT. The chain combines TRBV10-3 with TRBJ1-5; no clear D. The V end lost 2 bases, the J end lost 5 bases, and 4 bases lay between the germline ends. In germline, CDR1 is ENHRY, CDR2 SYGVKD. The CDR3 runs to 12 residues.